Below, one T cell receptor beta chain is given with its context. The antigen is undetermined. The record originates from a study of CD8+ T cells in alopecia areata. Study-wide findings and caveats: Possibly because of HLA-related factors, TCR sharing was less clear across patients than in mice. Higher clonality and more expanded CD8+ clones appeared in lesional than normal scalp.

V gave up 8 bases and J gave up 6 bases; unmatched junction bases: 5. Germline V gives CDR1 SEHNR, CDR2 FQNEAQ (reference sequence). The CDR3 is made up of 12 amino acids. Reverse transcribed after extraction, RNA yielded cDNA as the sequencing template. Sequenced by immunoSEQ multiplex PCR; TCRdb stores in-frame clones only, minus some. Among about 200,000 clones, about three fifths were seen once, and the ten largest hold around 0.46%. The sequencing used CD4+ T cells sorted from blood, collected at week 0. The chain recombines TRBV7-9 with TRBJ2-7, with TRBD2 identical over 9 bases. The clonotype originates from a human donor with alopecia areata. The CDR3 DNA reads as TGTGCCAGCCGAGCGGGGGGCCTCGAGCAGTACTTC. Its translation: CASRAGGLEQYF.